This T cell receptor (beta chain) appears in the sequencing data of a study of T cells in Graves' hyperthyroidism and ophthalmopathy. Findings of the study overall: A model of 13 V-J features distinguished ophthalmopathy from stable hyperthyroidism. Progression to ophthalmopathy was predicted a median of approximately 6.4 months early. Clonotypes that were expanded in thyroid above 0.001 mostly appeared in blood too.

Active moderate-to-severe ophthalmopathy, Clinical Activity Score at least 3, NOSPECS at least 4, under 3 months' duration. Trimming took 5 bases from V and 2 from J; bases not matched to a gene: 5. The CDR3 length is 15 residues. Germline-derived CDR1 and CDR2 are LNHDA and SQIVND (reference sequence). RNA transcripts served as the template for amplifying TCR beta CDR3 regions. Primed by the HTBI set, a first-round RT-PCR was run on the TCR CDR3. TCRdb ran MiXCR on the multiplex PCR reads and lists one entry per CDR3 protein. The sample includes 400,000 to 600,000 distinct CDR3 sequences, about 16% of them seen just once. Note on this clonotype: Its antigen is currently unknown.

What was sequenced was blood. The clonotype comes from a woman in her twenties or thirties with Graves' ophthalmopathy. The chain has TRBV19 and TRBJ2-5; 10 nucleotides agree with TRBD2. Here the CDR3 DNA reads TGTGCCAGTAGTGCAGGACTAGCGGTACAAGAGACCCAGTACTTC. Translated: CASSAGLAVQETQYF.